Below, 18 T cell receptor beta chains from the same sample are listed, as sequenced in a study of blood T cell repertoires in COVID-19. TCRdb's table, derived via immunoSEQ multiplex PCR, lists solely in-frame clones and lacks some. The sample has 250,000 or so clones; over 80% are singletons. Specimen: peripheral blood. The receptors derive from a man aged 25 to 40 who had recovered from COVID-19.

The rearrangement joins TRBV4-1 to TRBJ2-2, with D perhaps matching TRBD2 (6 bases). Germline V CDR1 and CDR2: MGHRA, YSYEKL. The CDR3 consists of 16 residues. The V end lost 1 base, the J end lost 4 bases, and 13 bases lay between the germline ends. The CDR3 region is CASSQVQPRGTGELFF. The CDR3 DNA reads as TGCGCCAGCAGCCAAGTCCAACCGCGGGGCACCGGGGAGCTGTTTTTT.

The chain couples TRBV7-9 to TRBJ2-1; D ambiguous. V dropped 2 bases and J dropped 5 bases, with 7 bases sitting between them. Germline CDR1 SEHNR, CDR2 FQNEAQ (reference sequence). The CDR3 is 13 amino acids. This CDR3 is CASSLSRHNEQFF. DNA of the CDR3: TGTGCCAGCAGCTTATCGAGGCACAATGAGCAGTTCTTC.

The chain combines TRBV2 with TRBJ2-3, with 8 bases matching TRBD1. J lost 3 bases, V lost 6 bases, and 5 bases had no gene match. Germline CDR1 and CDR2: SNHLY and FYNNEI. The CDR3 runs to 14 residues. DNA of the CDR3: TGTGCCAGCAGGGTACAGGGGGTTACAGATACGCAGTATTTT. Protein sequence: CASRVQGVTDTQYF.

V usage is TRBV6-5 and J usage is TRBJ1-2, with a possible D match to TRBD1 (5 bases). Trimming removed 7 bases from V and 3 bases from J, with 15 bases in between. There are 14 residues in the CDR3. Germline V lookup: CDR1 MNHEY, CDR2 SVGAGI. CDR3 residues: CASILGQGDYGYTF. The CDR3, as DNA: TGTGCCAGCATATTAGGGCAGGGCGACTATGGCTACACCTTC.

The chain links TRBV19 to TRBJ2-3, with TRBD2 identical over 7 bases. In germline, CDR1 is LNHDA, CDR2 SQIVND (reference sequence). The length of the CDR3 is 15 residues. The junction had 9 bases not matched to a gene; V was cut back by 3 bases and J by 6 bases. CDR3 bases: TGTGCCAGTAGTATGGTCCAGGGAGGGAAGGATACGCAGTATTTT. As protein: CASSMVQGGKDTQYF.

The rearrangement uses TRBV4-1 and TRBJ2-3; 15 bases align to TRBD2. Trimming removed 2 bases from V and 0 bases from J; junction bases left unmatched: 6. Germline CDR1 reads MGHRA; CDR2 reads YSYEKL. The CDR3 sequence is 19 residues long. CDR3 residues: CASSQPGLAGGLSTDTQYF. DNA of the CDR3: TGCGCCAGCAGCCAACCCGGACTAGCGGGGGGGCTAAGCACAGATACGCAGTATTTT.

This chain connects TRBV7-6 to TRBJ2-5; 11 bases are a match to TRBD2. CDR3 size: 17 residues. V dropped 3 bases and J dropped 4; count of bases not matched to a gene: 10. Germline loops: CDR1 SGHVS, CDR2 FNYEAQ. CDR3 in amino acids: CASSFLAGGPVVETQYF. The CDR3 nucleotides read TGTGCCAGCAGCTTCTTAGCGGGGGGGCCGGTTGTAGAGACCCAGTACTTC.

The CDR3 nucleotides are TGTGCCAGCAGTTTGGGGCAGAATCAAGAGACCCAGTACTTC. Translation gives CASSLGQNQETQYF. The chain combines TRBV6-6 with TRBJ2-5; a weak D match, TRBD1 (5 bases). This CDR3 contains 14 residues. Trimming removed 4 bases at V and 2 bases at J, with 11 bases between. Germline V gene sequence: CDR1 MNHNY, CDR2 SVGAGI (reference sequence).

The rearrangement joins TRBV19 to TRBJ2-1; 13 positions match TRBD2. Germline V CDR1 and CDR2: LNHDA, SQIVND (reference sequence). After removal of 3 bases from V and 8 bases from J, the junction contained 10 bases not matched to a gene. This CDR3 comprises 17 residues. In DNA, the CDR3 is TGTGCCAGTAGTATCAGACTAGCGGGGGGCGGTTTGGATGAGCAGTTCTTC. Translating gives CASSIRLAGGGLDEQFF.

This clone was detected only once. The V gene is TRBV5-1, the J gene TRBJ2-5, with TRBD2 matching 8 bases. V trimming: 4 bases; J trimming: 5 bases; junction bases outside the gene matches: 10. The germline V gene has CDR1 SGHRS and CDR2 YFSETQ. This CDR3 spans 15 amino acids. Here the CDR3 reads CASSGGTSFVETQYF. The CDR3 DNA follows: TGCGCCAGCAGCGGGGGGACTAGTTTTGTCGAGACCCAGTACTTC. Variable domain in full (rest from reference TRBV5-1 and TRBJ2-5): KAGVTQTPRYLIKTRGQQVTLSCSPISGHRSVSWYQQTPGQGLQFLFEYFSETQRNKGNFPGRFSGRQFSNSRSEMNVSTLELGDSALYLCASSGGTSFVETQYFGPGTRLLVL.

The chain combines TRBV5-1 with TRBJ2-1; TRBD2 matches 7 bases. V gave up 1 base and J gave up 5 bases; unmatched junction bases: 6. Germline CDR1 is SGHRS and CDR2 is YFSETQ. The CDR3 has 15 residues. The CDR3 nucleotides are TGCGCCAGCAGCTTGAAGGGGACTACTAACAATGAGCAGTTCTTC. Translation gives CASSLKGTTNNEQFF.

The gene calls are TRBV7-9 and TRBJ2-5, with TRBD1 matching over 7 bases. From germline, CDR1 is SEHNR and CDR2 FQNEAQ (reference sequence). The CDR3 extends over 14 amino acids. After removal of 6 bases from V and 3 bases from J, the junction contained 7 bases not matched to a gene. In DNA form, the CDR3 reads TGTGCCAGCAGGACGACAGGGCGGGAAGAGACCCAGTACTTC. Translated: CASRTTGREETQYF.

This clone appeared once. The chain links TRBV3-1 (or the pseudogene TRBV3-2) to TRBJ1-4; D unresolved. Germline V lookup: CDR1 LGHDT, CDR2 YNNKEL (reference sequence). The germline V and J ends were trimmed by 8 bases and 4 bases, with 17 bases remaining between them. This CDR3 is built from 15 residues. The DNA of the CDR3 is TGTGCCAGCCAGGTCAGCGGGTTCCTTAATGAAAAACTGTTTTTT. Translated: CASQVSGFLNEKLFF.

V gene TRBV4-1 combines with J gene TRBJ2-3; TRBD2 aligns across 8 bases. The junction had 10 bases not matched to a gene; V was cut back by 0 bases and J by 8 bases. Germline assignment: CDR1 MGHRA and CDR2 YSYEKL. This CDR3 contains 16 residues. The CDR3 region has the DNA TGCGCCAGCAGCCAAGATCCCACCGGGGGGGCGCGTACGCAGTATTTT. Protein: CASSQDPTGGARTQYF.

The CDR3 bases are TGTGCCAGTAGTATACCCCTCGCCGGGGGACTCACAGATACGCAGTATTTT. This translates into CASSIPLAGGLTDTQYF. The rearrangement joins TRBV19 to TRBJ2-3, with D perhaps TRBD2 (6 bases). Germline CDR1 reads LNHDA; CDR2 reads SQIVND (reference sequence). The CDR3 length is 17 residues. Trimming pared 2 bases from V and 2 bases from J, leaving 17 bases between.

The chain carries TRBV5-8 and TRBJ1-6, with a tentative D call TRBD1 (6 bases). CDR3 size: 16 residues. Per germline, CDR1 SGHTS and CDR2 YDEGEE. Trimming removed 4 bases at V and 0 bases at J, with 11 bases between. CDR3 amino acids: CASSTTGSSYNSPLHF. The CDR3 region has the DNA TGTGCCAGCAGCACAACAGGGAGCTCCTATAATTCACCCCTCCACTTT.

CDR3 DNA: TGTGCCAGCAGCCAGCAGGGGTCTAACACCATATATTTT. Its translation: CASSQQGSNTIYF. The rearrangement uses TRBV3-1 (or the pseudogene TRBV3-2) and TRBJ1-3, with D possibly TRBD1 on 6 matching bases. This CDR3 spans 13 amino acids. Germline CDR1 and CDR2: LGHDT and YNNKEL (reference sequence). V was shortened by 3 bases and J by 7 bases, with 10 bases between the two germline ends.

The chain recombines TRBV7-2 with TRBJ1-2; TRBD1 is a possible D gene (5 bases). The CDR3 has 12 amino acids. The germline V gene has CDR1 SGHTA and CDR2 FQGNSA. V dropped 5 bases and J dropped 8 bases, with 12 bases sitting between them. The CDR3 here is CASSRQGQGYTF. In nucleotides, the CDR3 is TGTGCCAGCAGCCGGCAGGGCCAAGGCTACACCTTC.